This T cell receptor beta chain derives from a study of Ad26.COV2.S vaccination and SARS-CoV-2 variants. Looking at the study overall: Donor was one of the participants in the Ad26.COV2.S arm of the COV1001 trial. Once, or twice with 56 days between doses, Ad26.COV2.S was given intramuscularly.

The treatment is: some 20 received Ad26.COV2.S at low or high dose, single or two shots; about 5 received placebo; per-sample allocation not given. Samples analyzed were those drawn on day 63 after the first vaccine or placebo injection. Donation came from an adult in Boston who was aged 18-55 years. Ad26.COV2.S expressed prefusion-stabilized spike from the original Wuhan strain. The CDR3 has 11 residues. V lost 7 bases and J 9 bases, leaving 11 bases between the germline ends. Germline-derived CDR1 and CDR2 are SGHKS and YYEKEE (reference sequence). The table came from immunoSEQ multiplex PCR; TCRdb's copy has only in-frame clones and leaves some out. This sample carries approximately 360,000 clones, about four fifths of them seen once, and the ten largest clones take more than 7%.

This TCR was recovered from a person aged 18-60 years who received the Ad26.COV2.S COVID-19 vaccine or a placebo. Source: peripheral blood, taken in a trial of Ad26.COV2.S vaccine versus placebo. The rearrangement uses TRBV5-5 and TRBJ2-1; possibly TRBD1 for D (6 bases). The CDR3 here is CASGRGSEQFF. The CDR3 region has the DNA TGTGCCAGCGGCAGGGGCAGTGAGCAGTTCTTC.